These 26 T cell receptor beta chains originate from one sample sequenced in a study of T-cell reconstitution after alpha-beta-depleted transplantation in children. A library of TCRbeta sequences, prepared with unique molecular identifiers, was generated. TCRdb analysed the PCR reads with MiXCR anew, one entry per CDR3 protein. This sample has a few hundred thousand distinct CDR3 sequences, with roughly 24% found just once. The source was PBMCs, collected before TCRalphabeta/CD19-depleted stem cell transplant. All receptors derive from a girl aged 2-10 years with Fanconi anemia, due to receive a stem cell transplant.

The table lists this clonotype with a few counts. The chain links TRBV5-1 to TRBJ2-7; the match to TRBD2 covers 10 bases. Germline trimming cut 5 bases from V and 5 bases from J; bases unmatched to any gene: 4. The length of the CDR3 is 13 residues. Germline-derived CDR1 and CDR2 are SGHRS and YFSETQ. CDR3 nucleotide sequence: TGCGCCAGCAGATTAGCGGGAGGCCACGAGCAGTACTTC. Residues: CASRLAGGHEQYF.

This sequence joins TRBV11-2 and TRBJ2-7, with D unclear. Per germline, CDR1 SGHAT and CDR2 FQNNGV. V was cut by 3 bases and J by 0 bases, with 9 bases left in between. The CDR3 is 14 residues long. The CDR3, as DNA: TGTGCCAGCAGCTTGACCGACCGCTCCTACGAGCAGTACTTC. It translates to CASSLTDRSYEQYF.

In DNA, the CDR3 is TGCGCCAGCAGCTTTGACCATACAGGGGATACGCAGTATTTT. It translates to CASSFDHTGDTQYF. V and J are TRBV5-1 and TRBJ2-3, with a possible D match to TRBD1 (6 bases). V lost 2 bases and J 6 bases, leaving 13 bases between the germline ends. The CDR3 sequence is 14 residues long. Germline CDR1 and CDR2: SGHRS and YFSETQ.

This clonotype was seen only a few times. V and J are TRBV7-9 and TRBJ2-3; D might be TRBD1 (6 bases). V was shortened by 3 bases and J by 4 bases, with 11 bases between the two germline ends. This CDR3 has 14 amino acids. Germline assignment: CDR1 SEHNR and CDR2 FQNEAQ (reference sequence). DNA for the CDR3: TGTGCCAGCAGCTTCCCAGGGGTCCCAGATACGCAGTATTTT. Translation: CASSFPGVPDTQYF.

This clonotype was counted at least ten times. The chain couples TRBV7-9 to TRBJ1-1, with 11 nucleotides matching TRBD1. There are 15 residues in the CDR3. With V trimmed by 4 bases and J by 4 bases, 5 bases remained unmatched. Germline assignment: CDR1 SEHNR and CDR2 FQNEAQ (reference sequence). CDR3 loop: CASSWTGGSSTEAFF. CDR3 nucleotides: TGTGCCAGCAGCTGGACAGGGGGCTCGAGCACTGAAGCTTTCTTT.

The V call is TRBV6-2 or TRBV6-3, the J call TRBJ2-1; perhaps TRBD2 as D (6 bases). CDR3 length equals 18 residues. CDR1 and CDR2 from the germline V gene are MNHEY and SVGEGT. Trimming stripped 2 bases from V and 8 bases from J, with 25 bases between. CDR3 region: CASSYRYSVTDREDEQFF. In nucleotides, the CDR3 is TGTGCCAGCAGTTACCGGTATAGCGTCACCGATAGGGAGGATGAGCAGTTCTTC.

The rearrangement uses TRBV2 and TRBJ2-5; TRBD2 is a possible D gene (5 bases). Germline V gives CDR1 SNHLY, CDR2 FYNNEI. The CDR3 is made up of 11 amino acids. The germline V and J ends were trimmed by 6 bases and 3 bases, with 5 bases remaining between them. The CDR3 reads CASRREETQYF. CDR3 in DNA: TGTGCCAGCAGGAGGGAAGAGACCCAGTACTTC.

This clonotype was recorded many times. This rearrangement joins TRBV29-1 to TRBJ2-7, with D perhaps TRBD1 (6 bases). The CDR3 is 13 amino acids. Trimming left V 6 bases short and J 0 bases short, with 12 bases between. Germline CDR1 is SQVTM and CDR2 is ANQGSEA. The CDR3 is CSVETGSSYEQYF. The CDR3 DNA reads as TGCAGCGTCGAAACAGGGAGCTCCTACGAGCAGTACTTC.

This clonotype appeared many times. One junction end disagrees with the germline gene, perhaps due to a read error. CDR3 amino acids: CSAPDLASGVYEQCF. The CDR3 DNA sequence: TGCAGTGCTCCCGATCTGGCTAGCGGAGTATACGAGCAGTGCTTC. The chain employs TRBV20-1 and TRBJ2-7; the match to TRBD2 covers 7 bases. The CDR3 consists of 15 residues. Germline V gene lookup returns CDR1 DFQATT and CDR2 SNEGSKA (reference sequence).

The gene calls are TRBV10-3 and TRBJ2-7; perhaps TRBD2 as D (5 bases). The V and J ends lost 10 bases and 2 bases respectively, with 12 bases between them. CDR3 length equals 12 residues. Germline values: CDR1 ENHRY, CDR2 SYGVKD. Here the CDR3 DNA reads TGTGCCACGGGGAGAGGGACCTACGAGCAGTACTTC. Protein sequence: CATGRGTYEQYF.

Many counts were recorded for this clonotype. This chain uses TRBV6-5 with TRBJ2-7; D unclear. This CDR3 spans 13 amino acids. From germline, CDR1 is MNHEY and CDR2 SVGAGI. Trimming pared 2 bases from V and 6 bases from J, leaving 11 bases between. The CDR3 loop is CASSYSVISEQYF. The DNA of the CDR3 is TGTGCCAGCAGTTACAGTGTTATCAGCGAGCAGTACTTC.

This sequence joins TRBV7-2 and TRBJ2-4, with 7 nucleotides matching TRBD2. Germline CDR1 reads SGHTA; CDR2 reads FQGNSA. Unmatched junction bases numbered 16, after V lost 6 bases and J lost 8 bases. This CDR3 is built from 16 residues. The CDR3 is CASSPGTTYALDIQYF. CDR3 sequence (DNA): TGTGCCAGCAGTCCCGGGACTACCTATGCCTTGGACATTCAGTACTTC.

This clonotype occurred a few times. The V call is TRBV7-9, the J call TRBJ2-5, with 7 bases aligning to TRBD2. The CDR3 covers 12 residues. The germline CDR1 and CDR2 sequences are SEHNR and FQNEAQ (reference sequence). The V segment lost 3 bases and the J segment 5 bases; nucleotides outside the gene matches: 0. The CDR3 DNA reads TGTGCCAGCAGCTTTAGCGGGGAGACCCAGTACTTC. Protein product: CASSFSGETQYF. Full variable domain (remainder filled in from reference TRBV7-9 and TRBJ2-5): DTGVSQNPRHKITKRGQNVTFRCDPISEHNRLYWYRQTLGQGPEFLTYFQNEAQLEKSRLLSDRFSAERPKGSFSTLEIQRTEQGDSAMYLCASSFSGETQYFGPGTRLLVL.

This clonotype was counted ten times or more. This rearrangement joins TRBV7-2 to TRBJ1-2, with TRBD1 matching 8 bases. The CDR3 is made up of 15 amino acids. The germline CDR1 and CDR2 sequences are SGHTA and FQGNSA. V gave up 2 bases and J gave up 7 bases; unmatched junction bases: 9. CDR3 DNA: TGTGCCAGCAGCTTATTCGACAGGGGCGGTGGTGGCTACACCTTC. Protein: CASSLFDRGGGGYTF.

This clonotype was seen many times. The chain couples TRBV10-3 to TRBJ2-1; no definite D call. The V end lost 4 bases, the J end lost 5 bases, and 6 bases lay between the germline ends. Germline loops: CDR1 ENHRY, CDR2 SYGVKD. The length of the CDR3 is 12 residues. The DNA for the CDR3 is TGTGCCATCAGTGTGGCGAACAATGAGCAGTTCTTC. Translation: CAISVANNEQFF.

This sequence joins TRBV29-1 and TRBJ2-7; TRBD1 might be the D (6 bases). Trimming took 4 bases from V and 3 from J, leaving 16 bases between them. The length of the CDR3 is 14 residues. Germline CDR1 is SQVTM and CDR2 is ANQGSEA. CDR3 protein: CSVVRDTGDYEQYF. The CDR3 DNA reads TGCAGCGTTGTTCGGGACACTGGCGACTACGAGCAGTACTTC.

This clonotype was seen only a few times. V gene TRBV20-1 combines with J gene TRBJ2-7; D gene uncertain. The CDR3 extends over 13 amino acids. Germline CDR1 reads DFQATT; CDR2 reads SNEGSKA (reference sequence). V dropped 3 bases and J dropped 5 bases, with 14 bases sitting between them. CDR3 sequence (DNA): TGCAGTGCTAGCCCCGGCTCGTACCACGAGCAGTACTTC. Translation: CSASPGSYHEQYF.

The CDR3 protein is CASSEWSGDSYEQYF. In nucleotides, the CDR3 is TGTGCCAGCAGTGAATGGAGCGGAGACTCCTACGAGCAGTACTTC. The chain couples TRBV25-1 to TRBJ2-7, with D possibly matching TRBD2 (5 bases). Trimming removed 1 base at V and 0 bases at J, with 10 bases between. Germline CDR1 MGHDK, CDR2 SYGVNS. The CDR3 covers 15 residues.

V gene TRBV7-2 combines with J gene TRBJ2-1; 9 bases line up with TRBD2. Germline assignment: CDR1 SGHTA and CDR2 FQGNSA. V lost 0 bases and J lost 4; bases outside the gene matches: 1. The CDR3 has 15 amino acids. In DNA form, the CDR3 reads TGTGCCAGCAGCTTAGCGACTAGCGGTTACAATGAGCAGTTCTTC. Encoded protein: CASSLATSGYNEQFF.

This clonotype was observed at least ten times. The CDR3 loop is CSAGQVNEKLFF. CDR3 in DNA: TGCAGTGCCGGACAGGTTAATGAAAAACTGTTTTTT. The chain links TRBV20-1 to TRBJ1-4; the match to TRBD1 covers 7 bases. Trimming cost V 6 bases and J 4 bases; bases outside gene matches: 2. Germline-derived CDR1 and CDR2 are DFQATT and SNEGSKA (reference sequence). CDR3 length: 12 residues.

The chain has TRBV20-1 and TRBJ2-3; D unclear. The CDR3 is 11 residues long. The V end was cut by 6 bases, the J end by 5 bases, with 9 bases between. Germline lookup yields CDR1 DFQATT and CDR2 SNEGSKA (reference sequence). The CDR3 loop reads CSASRGDTQYF. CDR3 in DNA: TGCAGTGCCTCTAGAGGAGATACGCAGTATTTT.

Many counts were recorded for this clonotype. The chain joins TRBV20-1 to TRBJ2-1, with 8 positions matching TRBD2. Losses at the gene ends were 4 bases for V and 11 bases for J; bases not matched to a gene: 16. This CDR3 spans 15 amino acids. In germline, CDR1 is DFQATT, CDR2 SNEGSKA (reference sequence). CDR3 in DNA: TGCAGTGCTACTGACGGGAGGGCACCTTTGCCGAAGCAGTTCTTC. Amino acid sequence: CSATDGRAPLPKQFF.

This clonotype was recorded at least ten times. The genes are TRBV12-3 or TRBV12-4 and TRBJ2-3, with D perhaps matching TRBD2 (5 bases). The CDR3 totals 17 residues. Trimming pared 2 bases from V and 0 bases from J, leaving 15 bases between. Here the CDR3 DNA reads TGTGCCAGCAGTTTACGGCTAGCCGAAACGAGCACAGATACGCAGTATTTT. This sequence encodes CASSLRLAETSTDTQYF.

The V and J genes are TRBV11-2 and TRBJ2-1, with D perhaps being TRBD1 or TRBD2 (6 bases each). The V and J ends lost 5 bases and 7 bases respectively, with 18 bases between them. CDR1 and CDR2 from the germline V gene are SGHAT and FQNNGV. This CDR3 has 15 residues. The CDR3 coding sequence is TGTGCCAGCAGCATTAGTTGGGGGGCCGGGAATGAGCAGTTCTTC. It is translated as CASSISWGAGNEQFF.

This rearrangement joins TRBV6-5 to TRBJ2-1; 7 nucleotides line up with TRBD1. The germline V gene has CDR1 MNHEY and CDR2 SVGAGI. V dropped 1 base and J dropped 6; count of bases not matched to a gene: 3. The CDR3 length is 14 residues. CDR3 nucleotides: TGTGCCAGCAGTTACTATGGGACAGCCAATGAGCAGTTCTTC. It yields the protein CASSYYGTANEQFF.

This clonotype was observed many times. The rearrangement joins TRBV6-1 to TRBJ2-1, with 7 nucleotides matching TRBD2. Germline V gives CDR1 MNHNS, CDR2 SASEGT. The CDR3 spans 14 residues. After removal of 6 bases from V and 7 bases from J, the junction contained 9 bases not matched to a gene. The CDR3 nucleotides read TGTGCCAGCAGCCCCGGACTAGTGGGGAATGAGCAGTTCTTC. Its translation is CASSPGLVGNEQFF.